This paragraph reports one T cell receptor beta chain. Its antigen is unknown. The input lacks base qualities; no much larger clone sits a single base away. The data are from a study of blood T cell repertoires in COVID-19 (dated by TCRdb to the early 2020s). The study in broad terms: Collaborator samples came from the United States, Italy and Spain and covered acute and convalescent phases of COVID-19. The samples were drawn from the first 160 participants of the ongoing ImmuneRACE study and from some 1,300 subjects provided by 6 global collaborators. Deeply sampled blood TCRbeta repertoires from subjects exposed to, actively infected with, or recovered from COVID-19 were included in the dataset. Where HLA class I and class II types were available, the types were taken from metadata supplied by the sample provider, not from assay-based typing. A freely available public database, intended as a resource for researchers studying the immune response to SARS-CoV-2, is where the repertoires were released. A de-identified subject ID, COVID-19 status, age in years and sex were almost always included in the sample metadata. The prospective study material was composed of cDNA or gDNA derived from T cells, B-cell-depleted T cells, or PBMCs. Results the study describes overall, beyond this receptor: Clinical and demographic metadata were provided uncurated, with the amount varying by source and participant.

Participants in the prospective study were aged roughly 18 to 89 years, lived in 20 to 25 United States geographic areas, and enrolled through a virtual design. To assign participants to cohorts, the prospective study relied on clinical history that participants themselves reported in a screening survey and a study questionnaire. ImmuneRACE Cohort 3 recovered participants were defined by two consecutive negative NP/OP PCR tests, healthcare professional clearance, or symptom resolution. In the prospective study, whole blood, serum and a nasopharyngeal or oropharyngeal swab were collected from each participant by mobile phlebotomists. Over a roughly 2-month period, participants in the prospective study had the option of providing additional blood draws and questionnaires. Before DNA extraction, prospective study blood samples were shipped either frozen or at room temperature. The CDR3 sequence holds 14 residues, the cysteine and phenylalanine included. Only the CDR3 DNA stays, 42 bases, in frame from base 1. The germline ends are 8 bases apart after V is trimmed by 3 bases and J by 0 bases. CDR1 is given as SGHKS and CDR2 as YYEKEE, both from the germline V gene (reference sequence).

The immunoSEQ Assay, a bias-controlled multiplex PCR, was used to amplify TCRbeta CDR3 regions from genomic DNA. From the authors' description of their analysis: The number of nucleated cells in each sample was estimated from the amplification of reference gene primers within the assay. To quantify the absolute abundance of each unique TCRbeta CDR3 rearrangement, sequence reads were collapsed and filtered. For each sample, productive Simpson clonality was calculated as the square root of Simpson's diversity index across productive rearrangements. The table was pulled from immuneACCESS by TCRdb, which kept in-frame rearrangements only. Such tables lose some clones; where checked, under half of the loss comes from unresolved V genes, and the rest has no known cause. The V and J calls and clone size were taken over from that table, and D and trimming were inferred from the DNA. Here the sample has hundreds of thousands of clones; more than 75% occur a single time. The leading ten clones occupy about 1.5% of the sample.

This receptor was identified in a woman aged 45-65 years who had recovered from COVID-19. Sequenced material: PBMCs or T cells enriched from blood (not recorded which). The chain is encoded by TRBV5-5 joined to TRBJ2-3; a confident D gene designation cannot be given. The nucleotide sequence is TGTGCCAGCAGCTCAAGCTTTAGCACAGATACGCAGTATTTT. Its product reads: CASSSSFSTDTQYF. Outside the CDR3, residues come from the reference TRBV5-5 and TRBJ2-3 proteins, so the full variable domain is: DAGVTQSPTHLIKTRGQQVTLRCSPISGHKSVSWYQQVLGQGPQFIFQYYEKEERGRGNFPDRFSARQFPNYSSELNVNALLLGDSALYLCASSSSFSTDTQYFGPGTRLTVL.